This T cell receptor beta chain appears in the sequencing data of a study of T cells in Graves' hyperthyroidism and ophthalmopathy. There were TCR beta CDR3 regions amplified from RNA transcripts. The HTBI primer set drove a first-round RT-PCR of the TCR CDR3. MiXCR, run by TCRdb on the multiplex PCR reads, gives a single entry per CDR3 protein. In the table there are 400,000 or so distinct CDR3 sequences, roughly 15% of which are singletons. This clonotype showed up many times. Germline loops: CDR1 DFQATT, CDR2 SNEGSKA (reference sequence). The V end lost 3 bases, the J end lost 4 bases, and 13 bases lay between the germline ends. This CDR3 region has 13 residues.

Sequenced: blood. The sequence was obtained from a woman aged 60-75 years with Graves' ophthalmopathy. The chain uses TRBV20-1 and TRBJ2-7, with D perhaps TRBD1 (6 bases). This CDR3 reads CSASQGRAYEQYF. The CDR3, as DNA: TGCAGTGCTAGTCAGGGGCGCGCGTACGAGCAGTACTTC.